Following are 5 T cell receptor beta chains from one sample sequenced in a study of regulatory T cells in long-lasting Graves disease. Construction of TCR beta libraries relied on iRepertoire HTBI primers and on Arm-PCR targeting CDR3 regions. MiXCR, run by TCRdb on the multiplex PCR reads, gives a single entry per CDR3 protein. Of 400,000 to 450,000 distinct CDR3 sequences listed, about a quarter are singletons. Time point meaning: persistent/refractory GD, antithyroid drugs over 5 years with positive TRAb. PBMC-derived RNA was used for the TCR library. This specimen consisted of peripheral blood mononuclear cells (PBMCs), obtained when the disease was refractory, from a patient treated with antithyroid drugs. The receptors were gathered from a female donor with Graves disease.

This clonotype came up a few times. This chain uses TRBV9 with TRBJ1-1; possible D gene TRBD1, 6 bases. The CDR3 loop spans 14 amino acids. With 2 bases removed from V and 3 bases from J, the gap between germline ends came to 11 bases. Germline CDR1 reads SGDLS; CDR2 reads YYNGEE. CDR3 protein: CASSVTGADTEAFF. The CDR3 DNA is TGTGCCAGCAGCGTCACGGGGGCCGACACTGAAGCTTTCTTT.

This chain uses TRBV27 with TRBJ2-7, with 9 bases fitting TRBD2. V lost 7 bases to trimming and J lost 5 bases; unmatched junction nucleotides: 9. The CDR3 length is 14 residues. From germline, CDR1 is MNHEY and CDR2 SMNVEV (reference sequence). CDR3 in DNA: TGTGCCAGCATAAGTAGCGGGAGACCCCACGAGCAGTACTTC. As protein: CASISSGRPHEQYF.

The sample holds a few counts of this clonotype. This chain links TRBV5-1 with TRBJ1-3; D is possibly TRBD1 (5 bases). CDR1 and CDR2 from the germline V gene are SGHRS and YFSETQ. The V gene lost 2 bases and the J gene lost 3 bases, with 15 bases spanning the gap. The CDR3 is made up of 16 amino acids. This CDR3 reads CASSFSGRGGGNTIYF. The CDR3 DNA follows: TGCGCCAGCAGCTTTTCTGGAAGGGGCGGTGGAAACACCATATATTTT.

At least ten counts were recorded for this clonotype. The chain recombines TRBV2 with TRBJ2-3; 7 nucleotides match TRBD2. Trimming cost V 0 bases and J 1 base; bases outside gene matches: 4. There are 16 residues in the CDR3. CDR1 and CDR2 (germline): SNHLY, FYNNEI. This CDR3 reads CASSEAGGSGTDTQYF. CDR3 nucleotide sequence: TGTGCCAGCAGTGAAGCGGGGGGGAGCGGCACAGATACGCAGTATTTT. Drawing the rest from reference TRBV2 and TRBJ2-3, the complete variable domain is EPEVTQTPSHQVTQMGQEVILRCVPISNHLYFYWYRQILGQKVEFLVSFYNNEISEKSEIFDDQFSVERPDGSNFTLKIRSTKLEDSAMYFCASSEAGGSGTDTQYFGPGTRLTVL.

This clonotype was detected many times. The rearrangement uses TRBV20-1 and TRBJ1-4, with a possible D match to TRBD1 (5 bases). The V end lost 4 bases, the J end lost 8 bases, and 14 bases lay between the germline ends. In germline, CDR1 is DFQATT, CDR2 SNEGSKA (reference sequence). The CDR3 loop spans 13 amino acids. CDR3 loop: CSAMPGEGEKLFF. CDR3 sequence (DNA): TGCAGTGCTATGCCGGGGGAGGGAGAAAAACTGTTTTTT.